The present entry profiles one TCR beta chain with its context. Its specificity is unknown. The data belong to a study of T cells in Graves' hyperthyroidism and ophthalmopathy. RNA transcripts provided the source from which TCR beta CDR3 regions were amplified. Primed by the HTBI set, a first-round RT-PCR was run on the TCR CDR3. TCRdb itself ran the multiplex PCR reads through MiXCR, one entry per CDR3 protein. The sample carries approximately 560,000 distinct CDR3 sequences, under 60% recorded once. Patients between 18 and 65 years old had hyperthyroidism, newly diagnosed and lasting under 2 months. The study left out patients who had uncontrolled infection, other autoimmune disease, pregnancy or lactation. Trimming removed 6 bases from V and 1 base from J, with 27 bases in between. CDR1 DFQATT and CDR2 SNEGSKA come from the germline V gene (reference sequence). This CDR3 has 18 amino acids. Study-wide results and limits: Before onset, by a median of approximately 6.8 months, the model predicted ophthalmopathy.

Sequenced sample: peripheral blood or thyroid tissue (not recorded which). The rearrangement links TRBV20-1 to TRBJ2-5; D may be TRBD2 (8 bases). The receptor comes from a woman aged 18-29 years with Graves' hyperthyroidism. CDR3 loop: CSATLPGGGQTFQETQYF. CDR3 in DNA: TGCAGTGCAACTCTACCGGGAGGGGGACAGACTTTCCAAGAGACCCAGTACTTC.